This T cell receptor beta chain was captured in a study of cytomegalovirus exposure and HLA in healthy donors. Primers: 60 Vbeta forward and 13 Jbeta reverse. TCRdb keeps only in-frame clones here, not all; method: immunoSEQ multiplex PCR. The sample consists of over 85,000 clones, about four fifths of them appearing once. The CDR3 spans 14 residues. Germline CDR1 MNHNS, CDR2 SASEGT. V was pared by 10 bases and J by 7 bases, with 22 bases between. Every donor was a healthy person donating bone marrow. At collection, donors were nominally healthy, but unrecorded immune exposures were probable. Sequencing input: PBMCs. The chain uses TRBV6-1 and TRBJ1-2; D ambiguous. The sequence came from a female donor in good health and CMV-seropositive. The CDR3 loop is CATTPARAGSGYTF. CDR3 DNA sequence: TGTGCCACTACCCCTGCGCGGGCCGGGAGTGGCTACACCTTC.